The 28 T cell receptor beta chains given below trace back to one sample, sequenced in a study of blood T cell repertoires in COVID-19 (dated by TCRdb to 2018 to 2021). Library preparation employed the immunoSEQ multiplex PCR assay. TCRdb limited this immuneACCESS table to in-frame rearrangements with V and J called. A share of clones is missing; checked studies link under half to unresolved V genes, and the rest is unexplained. Across this sample there are hundreds of thousands of clones, with 87% seen only once. Roughly 2.6% of the sample is held by the ten biggest clonotypes. Sequencing used PBMCs or T cells enriched from blood (not recorded which). The origin of the receptors is a woman in her 30s with acute COVID-19.

The chain joins TRBV12-3 or TRBV12-4 to TRBJ1-2; D possibly corresponds to TRBD1 (5 bases). The CDR3 has 13 amino acids. V shed 8 bases and J shed 1 base, with 11 bases lying between them. The CDR3 here is CASRTGHNYGYTF. The CDR3 DNA reads TGTGCCAGCCGAACCGGACATAACTATGGCTACACCTTC.

This sequence joins TRBV6-1 and TRBJ2-2; 7 nucleotides align to TRBD2. The length of the CDR3 is 16 residues. Looked up from germline, CDR1 is MNHNS and CDR2 is SASEGT. After removal of 2 bases from V and 5 bases from J, the junction contained 8 bases not matched to a gene. This CDR3 is CASSEWAGEGTGELFF. The CDR3 DNA reads as TGTGCCAGCAGTGAATGGGCGGGGGAGGGAACCGGGGAGCTGTTTTTT.

The gene calls are TRBV11-2 and TRBJ2-3; 8 positions agree with TRBD2. The CDR3 is 17 amino acids. V dropped 4 bases and J dropped 2; count of bases not matched to a gene: 11. Germline V lookup: CDR1 SGHAT, CDR2 FQNNGV. CDR3: CASSSDAGGLVTDTQYF. DNA for the CDR3: TGTGCCAGCAGCTCCGACGCGGGGGGCCTCGTCACAGATACGCAGTATTTT.

This clone was observed a few times. The rearrangement links TRBV21-1 to TRBJ1-1; the table names TRBD1, a call not compared with the DNA. TRBV21-1 is described as a pseudogene. This CDR3 spans 15 amino acids. The chain's CDR3 is CASSKQQGKYTEAFF. The CDR3, as DNA: TGTGCCAGCAGCAAACAACAGGGGAAATACACTGAAGCTTTCTTT.

The rearrangement joins TRBV12-3 or TRBV12-4 to TRBJ1-5; D is unclear. The CDR3 totals 12 residues. V lost 7 bases and J 11 bases, leaving 15 bases between the germline ends. The CDR3 is CASTAGREAQHF. The CDR3 region has the DNA TGTGCCAGCACCGCGGGGAGGGAGGCCCAGCATTTT.

The gene calls are TRBV3-1 (or the pseudogene TRBV3-2) and TRBJ1-3; 10 nucleotides align to TRBD1. The CDR3 runs to 15 residues. V was clipped by 4 bases and J by 4 bases; unmatched bases: 4. The germline V gene has CDR1 LGHDT and CDR2 YNNKEL (reference sequence). CDR3 loop: CASSPPGQGGNTIYF. The CDR3 nucleotides read TGTGCCAGCAGCCCACCGGGACAGGGGGGAAACACCATATATTTT.

The genes are TRBV5-5 and TRBJ1-1, with D unclear. This CDR3 is 15 amino acids long. Trimming took 0 bases from V and 1 from J, leaving 10 bases between them. Per germline, CDR1 SGHKS and CDR2 YYEKEE (reference sequence). CDR3: CASSLAAQPNTEAFF. CDR3 nucleotides: TGTGCCAGCAGCTTGGCCGCACAGCCGAACACTGAAGCTTTCTTT.

The CDR3 nucleotides read TGTGCCAGCAGCTTATTAGGGGTCGGCACTGAAGCTTTCTTT. This codes for CASSLLGVGTEAFF. This chain connects TRBV7-9 to TRBJ1-1; possibly TRBD1 for D (5 bases). The V end lost 2 bases, the J end lost 4 bases, and 11 bases lay between the germline ends. The CDR3 has 14 residues. The germline V gene encodes CDR1 SEHNR and CDR2 FQNEAQ (reference sequence).

J is TRBJ1-2 and V is TRBV6-5, with no clear D. Trimming shortened V by 8 bases and J by 2 bases, and 18 bases separated the two germline ends. Germline loops: CDR1 MNHEY, CDR2 SVGAGI. This CDR3 is built from 15 residues. CDR3: CASFPLIMQNYGYTF. The CDR3 bases are TGTGCCAGCTTCCCTTTGATAATGCAGAACTATGGCTACACCTTC.

The J gene is TRBJ1-6, the V gene TRBV12-5; D may be TRBD1 (5 bases). With 1 base removed from V and 0 bases from J, the gap between germline ends came to 19 bases. CDR1 is LGHNT and CDR2 is FRNRAP in the germline V gene. The CDR3 loop spans 20 amino acids. The CDR3 loop is CASGLDVGQHRSSYNSPLHF. CDR3 coding DNA: TGTGCTAGTGGTTTGGACGTCGGACAACACCGCAGCTCCTATAATTCACCCCTCCACTTT.

This clone was recorded only once. The chain uses TRBV6-5 and TRBJ1-3; D is unclear. The germline CDR1 and CDR2 sequences are MNHEY and SVGAGI. Between the trimmed V and J ends, which lost 7 bases and 0 bases, there was a span of 13 bases. The CDR3 consists of 15 residues. DNA for the CDR3: TGTGCCAGCAACAGTGCGCAGGACTCTGGAAACACCATATATTTT. Translation: CASNSAQDSGNTIYF.

This chain joins TRBV3-1 (or the pseudogene TRBV3-2) and TRBJ1-5, with D maybe TRBD1 (5 bases). There are 15 residues in the CDR3. Trimming pared 0 bases from V and 9 bases from J, leaving 15 bases between. CDR1 is LGHDT and CDR2 is YNNKEL in the germline V gene (reference sequence). CDR3 DNA: TGTGCCAGCAGCCAAGACGGACACGGCGAAGGGCCCCAGCATTTT. Amino acids: CASSQDGHGEGPQHF.

J is TRBJ1-1 and V is TRBV3-1 (or the pseudogene TRBV3-2); 7 nucleotides line up with TRBD1. After removal of 1 base from V and 0 bases from J, the junction contained 20 bases not matched to a gene. Looked up from germline, CDR1 is LGHDT and CDR2 is YNNKEL (reference sequence). The CDR3 sequence is 21 residues long. CDR3 protein: CASSQGGQGDPWRYMNTEAFF. In DNA, the CDR3 is TGTGCCAGCAGCCAAGGGGGTCAGGGGGATCCATGGAGGTACATGAACACTGAAGCTTTCTTT.

The chain combines TRBV11-2 with TRBJ2-5, with TRBD1 matching over 7 bases. The CDR3 is 15 residues long. Germline V gene lookup returns CDR1 SGHAT and CDR2 FQNNGV. V was pared by 3 bases and J by 5 bases, with 9 bases of the junction left unmatched. The CDR3 spells CASSFPTGKWETQYF. Here the CDR3 DNA reads TGTGCCAGCAGCTTCCCGACAGGGAAGTGGGAGACCCAGTACTTC.

This rearrangement joins TRBV7-8 to TRBJ1-2; 8 positions match TRBD1. The CDR3 totals 16 residues. Germline V gene data show CDR1 as SGHVS and CDR2 as FQNEAQ. The V segment lost 4 bases and the J segment 0 bases; nucleotides outside the gene matches: 7. CDR3 DNA: TGTGCCAGCAGCTCTTACCGGACAGGGACTAACTATGGCTACACCTTC. The encoded protein is CASSSYRTGTNYGYTF.

This chain joins TRBV7-9 and TRBJ1-2; 7 bases are shared with TRBD1. The CDR3 contains 13 residues. Looked up from germline, CDR1 is SEHNR and CDR2 is FQNEAQ (reference sequence). The V gene end was trimmed by 4 bases and the J gene end by 6 bases; junction bases not matched to a gene: 5. The CDR3 DNA reads TGTGCCAGCAGCTCACAGGGGTTCCATGGCTACACCTTC. Its protein is CASSSQGFHGYTF.

V gene TRBV6-5 combines with J gene TRBJ1-2; 8 bases are shared with TRBD1. V lost 4 bases, J lost 4 bases, and 8 bases stayed unmatched. This CDR3 has 15 residues. Germline V gives CDR1 MNHEY, CDR2 SVGAGI. The CDR3 bases are TGTGCCAGCAGTTCTAGACAGGGGCGAGGCTATGGCTACACCTTC. This codes for CASSSRQGRGYGYTF.

The chain has TRBV7-2 and TRBJ2-5; 7 bases fit TRBD1. Unmatched junction bases numbered 6, after V lost 3 bases and J lost 5 bases. Germline CDR1 is SGHTA and CDR2 is FQGNSA. The CDR3 is 14 amino acids. Written as DNA, the CDR3 is TGTGCCAGCAGCTTGGAAGGGGGCGCGGAGACCCAGTACTTC. This sequence encodes CASSLEGGAETQYF.

Of note for this clone: This CDR3 is also generated by other DNA sequences in the sample. V gene TRBV5-1 combines with J gene TRBJ2-1, with 7 bases that match TRBD1. The ends lost 0 bases at V and 2 bases at J; junction bases unmatched: 2. The CDR3 has 15 amino acids. The germline V gene has CDR1 SGHRS and CDR2 YFSETQ. Here the CDR3 reads CASSLVGTAYNEQFF. The CDR3 coding sequence is TGCGCCAGCAGCTTGGTTGGGACAGCCTACAATGAGCAGTTCTTC.

The chain joins TRBV3-1 (or the pseudogene TRBV3-2) to TRBJ1-2, with D perhaps TRBD1 (6 bases). The CDR3 loop spans 15 amino acids. Trimming pared 5 bases from V and 4 bases from J, leaving 17 bases between. Germline loops: CDR1 LGHDT, CDR2 YNNKEL (reference sequence). The CDR3 reads CASSTVGGRSYGYTF. The CDR3 DNA is TGTGCCAGCAGCACGGTCGGGGGGCGAAGCTATGGCTACACCTTC.

V and J are TRBV12-5 and TRBJ1-1; 9 bases align to TRBD1. Germline V CDR1 and CDR2: LGHNT, FRNRAP. CDR3 size: 18 residues. V lost 2 bases and J lost 2; bases outside the gene matches: 12. This CDR3 is CASGLSRTGVRINTEAFF. The CDR3 coding sequence is TGTGCTAGTGGTTTGTCGCGGACAGGGGTTAGAATTAACACTGAAGCTTTCTTT.

The rearrangement uses TRBV2 and TRBJ1-4; D not certain. The V gene lost 6 bases and the J gene lost 7 bases, with 21 bases spanning the gap. Germline CDR1 reads SNHLY; CDR2 reads FYNNEI. This CDR3 region has 16 residues. CDR3 nucleotide sequence: TGTGCCAGCAGGCCAGCGACTCAGAAAAGAGTTGAAAAACTGTTTTTT. This gives the protein CASRPATQKRVEKLFF.

This chain joins TRBV4-3 and TRBJ1-5, with D possibly matching TRBD1 (5 bases). V was clipped by 3 bases and J by 7 bases, with 16 bases between them. The CDR3 extends over 15 amino acids. Germline CDR1 is LGHNA and CDR2 is YSLEER. As DNA, the CDR3 is TGCGCCAGCAGCCAGGAGGGAGTCTCAGGGCAGCCCCAGCATTTT. Amino acids: CASSQEGVSGQPQHF.

Note on this clone: One end of the junction does not line up with germline, which may come from a read error. The sample carries other DNA sequences with the same CDR3. The rearrangement links TRBV5-6 to TRBJ1-1, with no clear D. Germline lookup yields CDR1 SGHDT and CDR2 YYEEEE. The CDR3 is 16 amino acids. The CDR3 DNA sequence: TGTGCCAGTAGCTTGGCTCCAGGCGCGGGAGAAGGTGCAGCTTTCTTT. Translation: CASSLAPGAGEGAAFF.

The V call is TRBV10-3, the J call TRBJ2-2; D may be TRBD2 (5 bases). V gave up 8 bases and J gave up 5 bases, with 9 bases separating them. The CDR3 contains 12 residues. CDR1 is ENHRY and CDR2 is SYGVKD in the germline V gene. CDR3 in amino acids: CAIDRGTGELFF. DNA of the CDR3: TGTGCCATCGATCGGGGAACCGGGGAGCTGTTTTTT.

This clone was detected once. The J gene is TRBJ1-6, the V gene TRBV5-5, with D possibly matching TRBD1 (5 bases). CDR3 size: 15 residues. The V end lost 4 bases, the J end lost 5 bases, and 13 bases lay between the germline ends. Germline CDR1 reads SGHKS; CDR2 reads YYEKEE (reference sequence). In DNA form, the CDR3 reads TGTGCCAGCAGCCCTTGGGGCTTTGATAATTCACCCCTCCACTTT. The encoded protein is CASSPWGFDNSPLHF.

This clone has just one count. This chain links TRBV29-1 with TRBJ2-7, with 8 bases that match TRBD1. V gave up 5 bases and J gave up 0 bases; unmatched junction bases: 9. The V gene's germline CDR1 is SQVTM and CDR2 ANQGSEA. The length of the CDR3 is 15 residues. The CDR3 loop is CSVSGEDRASYEQYF. The CDR3 DNA sequence: TGCAGCGTTTCTGGGGAGGACAGGGCCTCCTACGAGCAGTACTTC.

This sequence joins TRBV3-1 (or the pseudogene TRBV3-2) and TRBJ2-2; D gene unclear. Trimming stripped 4 bases from V and 4 bases from J, with 10 bases between. The CDR3 spans 14 residues. The germline V gene encodes CDR1 LGHDT and CDR2 YNNKEL (reference sequence). CDR3: CASSPRVSTGELFF. For the CDR3, the DNA is TGTGCCAGCAGCCCGCGAGTGAGCACCGGGGAGCTGTTTTTT.